This T cell receptor (beta chain) originates from a study of cytomegalovirus exposure and HLA in healthy donors. Study-wide context: From HLA-typed donors, an early data release held approximately 85 million unique TCRs.

Vbeta (60) and Jbeta (13) primers were used in the PCR. Repertoires were generated with immunoSEQ multiplex PCR, while TCRdb's copy carries only in-frame clones and drops some. Here the sample spans about 160,000 clones, approximately 80% being singletons. Trimming shortened V by 3 bases and J by 5 bases, and 12 bases separated the two germline ends. The CDR3 length is 14 residues. CDR1 and CDR2 from the germline V gene are SGHRS and YFSETQ. This receptor was taken from a woman in her 30s in good health and CMV-seropositive. The chain combines TRBV5-1 with TRBJ2-1; no reliable D call. Source material: PBMCs. Here the CDR3 DNA reads TGCGCCAGCAGCTCCCTCTGGCGGAACAATGAGCAGTTCTTC. It encodes CASSSLWRNNEQFF.